The rows below give T cell receptor beta chains drawn from one sample of a study of CD8 T cells in Susac syndrome. TCRdb independently ran MiXCR on the immunoSEQ multiplex PCR reads; one entry per CDR3 protein. The sample has roughly 200,000 distinct CDR3 sequences, 95% seen once. Material: CD4+ T cells from PBMCs. Every receptor here comes from a human donor with multiple sclerosis. Both conserved end residues are part of each CDR3. A D gene is named only where the DNA matches it firmly. A clone size is listed for some rows: how often the clone was seen (once, few, many), or a class if it is expanded.

cdr3_nt,cdr3_aa,clone_size,j_call,v_call,d_call
TGTGCCAGCAGCTCGGGACAGGGGGCGACCCAGTACTTC,CASSSGQGATQYF,NA,TRBJ2-5,TRBV7-6,TRBD1
TGTGCCAGCAGTTCCTCGTCCATTTACGAGCAGTACTTC,CASSSSSIYEQYF,NA,TRBJ2-7,TRBV7-2,NA
TGTGCCAGCTCACCCTGGGACAGGGGGTACGAGCAGTACTTC,CASSPWDRGYEQYF,NA,TRBJ2-7,TRBV18,TRBD1
TGTGCCTGGTCGGCTGAGACCCAGTACTTC,CAWSAETQYF,NA,TRBJ2-5,TRBV30,NA
TGCAGCCCCTTTGGACAGGGTCGGTATCCCGGTGCAGACACCAAAAACATTCAGTACTTC,CSPFGQGRYPGADTKNIQYF,NA,TRBJ2-4,TRBV29-1,TRBD1
TGTGCCAGCAGCGCCGCGGGGGAGCAGTTCTTC,CASSAAGEQFF,once,TRBJ2-1,TRBV7-3,NA
TGCAGCGTCTTAGACGGGACCTACGAGCAGTACTTC,CSVLDGTYEQYF,NA,TRBJ2-7,TRBV29-1,NA
TGTGCCAGCAGCGACATGGGAGGGGGCGGAGAGACCCAGTACTTC,CASSDMGGGGETQYF,NA,TRBJ2-5,TRBV9,NA
TGCAGTGCTAGAGGATTAGCGGGGGGGCGTCTAAATGAGCAGTTCTTC,CSARGLAGGRLNEQFF,NA,TRBJ2-1,TRBV20-1,TRBD2
TGTGCCAGCAGCCACCGGACAGGAAATCCCTACAATGAGCAGTTCTTC,CASSHRTGNPYNEQFF,NA,TRBJ2-1,TRBV3-1,TRBD1
TGTGCCAGCTTATTAAGGGACGCTTTCTTT,CASLLRDAFF,NA,TRBJ1-1,TRBV12-3/TRBV12-4,NA
TGTGCCTGGTCTGCTCGAGCTAATTCACCCCTCCACTTT,CAWSARANSPLHF,NA,TRBJ1-6,TRBV30,NA
TGCAGCGTCGCTGAGACCTACGAGCAGTACTTC,CSVAETYEQYF,NA,TRBJ2-7,TRBV29-1,NA
TGTGCCTGGAGTGTCGGGGACAGGGTATGGGCACACTATGGCTACACCTTC,CAWSVGDRVWAHYGYTF,NA,TRBJ1-2,TRBV30,TRBD1
TGTGCCATCAGTGTACGGGACAATCAGCCCCAGCATTTT,CAISVRDNQPQHF,NA,TRBJ1-5,TRBV10-3,NA
TGTGCCAGCAGTTTGGAGGCCTCTAGCTCTCAGTACTTC,CASSLEASSSQYF,NA,TRBJ2-5,TRBV12-3/TRBV12-4,NA
TGTGCCAGCAGGGAAAAGGTGGCGGGTGGCTACACCTTC,CASREKVAGGYTF,NA,TRBJ1-2,TRBV11-2,NA
TGCAGTGCTTCGAAAAGACAGTTAAGTGAGCAGTTCTTC,CSASKRQLSEQFF,once,TRBJ2-1,TRBV20-1,NA
TGCAGTGCTAGAGATCCTGGCCTAGCGGCGAACAATGAGCAGTTCTTC,CSARDPGLAANNEQFF,once,TRBJ2-1,TRBV20-1,TRBD2
TGTGCCTGGACCCCCGGGCAGGCCCCCTACGAGCAGTACTTC,CAWTPGQAPYEQYF,NA,TRBJ2-7,TRBV30,NA
TGTGCCAGCAGCCTCCAGGGTCCCAATGGCTACACCTTC,CASSLQGPNGYTF,NA,TRBJ1-2,TRBV7-2,NA
TGCAGTGCTTCGGCGCCGACTGAACTGAGCACAGATACGCAGTATTTT,CSASAPTELSTDTQYF,NA,TRBJ2-3,TRBV20-1,NA
TGTGCCAGCAGCTTAGACTTAGCCTACGAGCAGTACTTC,CASSLDLAYEQYF,NA,TRBJ2-7,TRBV7-9,NA
TGTGCCACCAGACCAACAGGGTTGCGTAACTATGGCTACACCTTC,CATRPTGLRNYGYTF,NA,TRBJ1-2,TRBV15,NA
TGCAGTGTAAGGGGGCGAGGCAATCAGCCCCAGCATTTT,CSVRGRGNQPQHF,NA,TRBJ1-5,TRBV20-1,TRBD1
TGTGCCAGCAGTTGGACTAGCGGGTTTCAAGAGACCCAGTACTTC,CASSWTSGFQETQYF,once,TRBJ2-5,TRBV27,TRBD2
TGCAGCGTTGTCAGCGTGTATTCTGGAAACACCATATATTTT,CSVVSVYSGNTIYF,NA,TRBJ1-3,TRBV29-1,NA
TGCAGTGCTCCCCGACAGGGAAGGGCTACCTCTGGTGAAGCTTTCTTT,CSAPRQGRATSGEAFF,NA,TRBJ1-1,TRBV20-1,TRBD1
TGCGCCAGCGCCCCACAGGGGGCTCAACACAATGAGCAGTTCTTC,CASAPQGAQHNEQFF,NA,TRBJ2-1,TRBV5-1,TRBD1
TGTGCCAGCAGTGAACGAAACACTGAAGCTTTCTTT,CASSERNTEAFF,NA,TRBJ1-1,TRBV6-1,NA
TGCAGTGCTTACCTTCAGGGTATAAGTCGTACTGAGCAGTTCTTC,CSAYLQGISRTEQFF,NA,TRBJ2-1,TRBV20-1,NA
TGTGCCAGCTCACAGAGAGATAGCAATCAGCCCCAGCATTTT,CASSQRDSNQPQHF,once,TRBJ1-5,TRBV18,NA
TGTGCCACCAGCAGAGATTACTCTGGGGCCAACGTCCTGACTTTC,CATSRDYSGANVLTF,NA,TRBJ2-6,TRBV15,NA
TGCAGCGTTGGCCGGACAGCAAACACCGGGGAGCTGTTTTTT,CSVGRTANTGELFF,NA,TRBJ2-2,TRBV29-1,NA
TGTGCCATCAGTGACCGGACGGAGGATGAACATGGAGCTTTCTTT,CAISDRTEDEHGAFF,NA,TRBJ1-1,TRBV10-3,NA
TGCAGCGTTCGGCCCGGGGGAACGAGCACAGATACGCAGTATTTT,CSVRPGGTSTDTQYF,NA,TRBJ2-3,TRBV29-1,NA
TGTGCCAGCAGCCAGATCTCTGAAAAACTGTTTTTT,CASSQISEKLFF,NA,TRBJ1-4,TRBV7-9,NA
TGTGCCAGCAGCCAAGTTGCGGGACTAGCGGGGGGGCCTAATGAGCAGTTCTTC,CASSQVAGLAGGPNEQFF,NA,TRBJ2-1,TRBV3-1,TRBD2
TGTGCCAGCAGCCATAACAGAGGGTCCACTGGGAATTCACCCCTCCACTTT,CASSHNRGSTGNSPLHF,NA,TRBJ1-6,TRBV3-1,NA
TGCAGCGTTGAAGATTCCCGGGATGGCTACACCTTC,CSVEDSRDGYTF,NA,TRBJ1-2,TRBV29-1,NA
TGCGCCAGCAGCCACCAAGGACAGGAGCAAGAGACCCAGTACTTC,CASSHQGQEQETQYF,NA,TRBJ2-5,TRBV5-1,TRBD1
TGCAGTGCTAGATCCGGGACAGGAGCTAACTATGGCTACACCTTC,CSARSGTGANYGYTF,NA,TRBJ1-2,TRBV20-1,TRBD1
TGTGCCAGCAGCTCGACGGGACTCCCGAGCTCCTACGAGCAGTACTTC,CASSSTGLPSSYEQYF,NA,TRBJ2-7,TRBV7-9,NA
TGTGCCACCAGCAGGTCTTCTTCGCGGATCGTCTATAATTCACCCCTCCACTTT,CATSRSSSRIVYNSPLHF,NA,TRBJ1-6,TRBV15,NA
TGTGCCAGCAGCGTAGCGACAGGCGATAATTCACCCCTCCACTTT,CASSVATGDNSPLHF,NA,TRBJ1-6,TRBV9,NA
TGTGCCAGCAGCTTTGGTACAGGGGGCCAAGAGACCCAGTACTTC,CASSFGTGGQETQYF,NA,TRBJ2-5,TRBV5-4,TRBD1
TGTGCCTGGAGTCAGGTGGGCCTAGTTAACAATCAGCCCCAGCATTTT,CAWSQVGLVNNQPQHF,NA,TRBJ1-5,TRBV30,NA
TGTGCCAGAACCGGGTTCCGCTATGGCTACACCTTC,CARTGFRYGYTF,once,TRBJ1-2,TRBV7-2,NA
TGTGCCAGCAGTGAATTCACAGGGAATGAGCAGTTCTTC,CASSEFTGNEQFF,NA,TRBJ2-1,TRBV2,NA
TGTGCCTGGAGTCCTGGACAGCCGACTTCACCCCTCCACTTT,CAWSPGQPTSPLHF,NA,TRBJ1-6,TRBV30,NA
TGTGCCACCAGCAGAGACCCTTGGAGGGGAGATACGCAGTATTTT,CATSRDPWRGDTQYF,NA,TRBJ2-3,TRBV15,NA
TGCAGCGTTGTGAGGGGGGAGAAAGAGACCCAGTACTTC,CSVVRGEKETQYF,NA,TRBJ2-5,TRBV29-1,NA
TGTGCCAGCACCCGGACTGCAACTAATGAAAAACTGTTTTTT,CASTRTATNEKLFF,NA,TRBJ1-4,TRBV6-6,NA
TGTGCCTGGAGTTTGATGAACACTGAAGCTTTCTTT,CAWSLMNTEAFF,NA,TRBJ1-1,TRBV30,NA